Below, 11 T cell receptor beta chains from the same sample are listed, as sequenced in a study of cytomegalovirus exposure and HLA in healthy donors. Repertoires were generated with immunoSEQ multiplex PCR, while TCRdb's copy carries only in-frame clones and drops some. The sample includes 130,000 or so clones, just under 90% seen only once; the top ten take 3% to 3.5%. The sequencing sample was made of PBMCs. Every receptor here comes from a man in his thirties or forties in good health and CMV-seronegative.

The sample holds one count of this clone. V is TRBV13 and J is TRBJ1-4; D remains unclear. Germline V gives CDR1 PRHDT, CDR2 FYEKMQ (reference sequence). With 1 base removed from V and 6 bases from J, the gap between germline ends came to 3 bases. The CDR3 consists of 12 residues. CDR3 loop: CASSLADEKLFF. The CDR3 DNA follows: TGTGCCAGCAGCTTAGCCGATGAAAAACTGTTTTTT.

The CDR3 DNA reads TGTGCCAGCAGCTTAAACAGAAACTACGAGCAGTACTTC. Translated: CASSLNRNYEQYF. The chain combines TRBV7-3 with TRBJ2-7; D not resolved. The CDR3 contains 13 residues. Germline V CDR1 and CDR2: SGHTA, FQGTGA. V was clipped by 1 base and J by 3 bases, with 7 bases between them.

The V call is TRBV5-8, the J call TRBJ2-7, with D possibly TRBD1 on 6 matching bases. There are 14 residues in the CDR3. V gave up 3 bases and J gave up 5 bases, with 15 bases separating them. Germline loops: CDR1 SGHTS, CDR2 YDEGEE. The CDR3 region has the DNA TGTGCCAGCAGCTCCGATATAAACAGGGACGAGCAGTACTTC. It is translated as CASSSDINRDEQYF.

This chain joins TRBV4-1 and TRBJ2-7; 11 nucleotides match TRBD1. The V gene end was trimmed by 4 bases and the J gene end by 6 bases; junction bases not matched to a gene: 2. CDR3 size: 13 residues. Germline CDR1 is MGHRA and CDR2 is YSYEKL. CDR3 region: CASSPGQGAEQYF. The CDR3 region has the DNA TGCGCCAGCAGCCCCGGACAGGGGGCCGAGCAGTACTTC.

This clone was recorded only once. DNA for the CDR3: TGTGCCAGCAGCTTAGGGACCGGGACAGCGTCCTACGAGCAGTACTTC. This sequence encodes CASSLGTGTASYEQYF. The J gene is TRBJ2-7, the V gene TRBV7-6; TRBD1 agrees at 7 bases. The V gene's germline CDR1 is SGHVS and CDR2 FNYEAQ. The CDR3 extends over 16 amino acids. The junction had 7 bases not matched to a gene; V was cut back by 1 base and J by 1 base. The full variable domain, rest sourced from reference TRBV7-6 and TRBJ2-7, is GAGVSQSPRYKVTKRGQDVALRCDPISGHVSLYWYRQALGQGPEFLTYFNYEAQQDKSGLPNDRFSAERPEGSISTLTIQRTEQRDSAMYRCASSLGTGTASYEQYFGPGTRLTVT.

This chain connects TRBV5-4 to TRBJ1-1; D may be TRBD1 (5 bases). From germline, CDR1 is SGHNT and CDR2 YYREEE (reference sequence). This CDR3 comprises 17 residues. Trimming removed 2 bases from V and 6 bases from J, with 23 bases in between. The CDR3 coding sequence is TGTGCCAGCAGCTTCCAGGCCGGACTAACCTGGGGGGCTGAAGCTTTCTTT. Its protein is CASSFQAGLTWGAEAFF.

This chain links TRBV15 with TRBJ1-5, with 12 bases aligning to TRBD1. CDR1 is LNHNV and CDR2 is YYDKDF in the germline V gene (reference sequence). The V and J ends lost 5 bases and 7 bases, in that order; junction bases with no gene match: 6. The CDR3 covers 15 residues. CDR3 sequence: CATSGGQGARQPQHF. The CDR3 DNA follows: TGTGCCACCAGCGGGGGACAGGGGGCTCGACAGCCCCAGCATTTT.

The CDR3 loop is CASSQIGPRDSPLHF. For the CDR3, the DNA is TGCGCCAGCAGCCAGATCGGACCGAGGGATTCACCCCTCCACTTT. The chain recombines TRBV4-1 with TRBJ1-6; no definite D call. The germline V and J ends were trimmed by 3 bases and 8 bases, with 14 bases remaining between them. In germline, CDR1 is MGHRA, CDR2 YSYEKL. This CDR3 spans 15 amino acids.

The chain combines TRBV5-1 with TRBJ2-7; 9 nucleotides line up with TRBD1. CDR1 is SGHRS and CDR2 is YFSETQ in the germline V gene. V lost 4 bases, J lost 3 bases, and 5 bases stayed unmatched. The CDR3 totals 14 residues. CDR3 sequence reads: CASSTGTGYYEQYF. In nucleotides, the CDR3 is TGCGCCAGCAGCACCGGGACAGGGTACTACGAGCAGTACTTC. Based on the CDR3 plus reference TRBV5-1 and TRBJ2-7, the full variable domain is KAGVTQTPRYLIKTRGQQVTLSCSPISGHRSVSWYQQTPGQGLQFLFEYFSETQRNKGNFPGRFSGRQFSNSRSEMNVSTLELGDSALYLCASSTGTGYYEQYFGPGTRLTVT.

In this sample, this clone turned up once. As DNA, the CDR3 is TGTGCCAGCGGGGGACAGGGGTACGATACGCAGTATTTT. This codes for CASGGQGYDTQYF. The chain links TRBV25-1 to TRBJ2-3; 10 bases line up with TRBD1. The CDR3 length is 13 residues. Germline lookup yields CDR1 MGHDK and CDR2 SYGVNS. V dropped 8 bases and J dropped 6; count of bases not matched to a gene: 5.

The chain is built from TRBV9 and TRBJ2-1, with a weak D call TRBD2 (6 bases). Trimming took 2 bases from V and 8 from J, leaving 14 bases between them. Per the germline V gene, CDR1 is SGDLS and CDR2 is YYNGEE. CDR3 length: 14 amino acids. This CDR3 reads CASSVGRPGDEQFF. The CDR3 DNA is TGTGCCAGCAGCGTGGGGCGCCCGGGAGATGAGCAGTTCTTC.